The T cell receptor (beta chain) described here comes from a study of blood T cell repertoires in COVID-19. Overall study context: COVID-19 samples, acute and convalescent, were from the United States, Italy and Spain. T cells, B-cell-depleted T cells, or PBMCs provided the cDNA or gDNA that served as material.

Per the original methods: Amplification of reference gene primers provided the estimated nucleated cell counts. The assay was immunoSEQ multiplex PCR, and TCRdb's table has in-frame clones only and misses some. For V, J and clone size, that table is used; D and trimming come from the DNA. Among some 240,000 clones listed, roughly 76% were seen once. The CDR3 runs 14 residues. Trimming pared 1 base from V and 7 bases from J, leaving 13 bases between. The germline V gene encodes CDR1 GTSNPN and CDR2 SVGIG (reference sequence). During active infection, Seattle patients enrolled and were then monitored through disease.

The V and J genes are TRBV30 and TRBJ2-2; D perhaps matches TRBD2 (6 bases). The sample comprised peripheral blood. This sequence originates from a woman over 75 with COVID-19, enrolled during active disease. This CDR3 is CAWSALGGIGELFF. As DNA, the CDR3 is TGTGCCTGGAGTGCCCTTGGGGGGATCGGGGAGCTGTTTTTT.